Listed below are T cell receptor beta chains from one sample, sequenced in a study of cytomegalovirus exposure and HLA in healthy donors. Repertoires were generated with immunoSEQ multiplex PCR, while TCRdb's copy carries only in-frame clones and drops some. This sample carries around 93,000 clones, 78% of them seen once, and the ten largest clones take 3.3%. Sequencing was carried out using PBMCs. The receptors come from a middle-aged woman in good health and CMV-seronegative. The CDR3 runs from the conserved cysteine through the conserved F or W. D genes are given only for firm matches. Some rows have no size entry. The others give once, few or many, or a class for an expanded clone.

TRBV6-5	TRBD2	TRBJ2-5	.	TGTGCCAGCCCCCGTCGCGGGAGTGGTGAGACCCAGTACTTC	CASPRRGSGETQYF
TRBV4-1	.	TRBJ2-7	.	TGCGCCAGCAGCCAAGTTCCGGGAACCTCCTACGAGCAGTACTTC	CASSQVPGTSYEQYF
TRBV19	TRBD2	TRBJ2-1	.	TGTGCCAGTACGGGGTATGCGGCTAGCGGGAGTAATGAGCAGTTCTTC	CASTGYAASGSNEQFF
TRBV4-1	.	TRBJ2-1	.	TGCGCCAGCAGCCAAGGTACTAGCACCAGCAATGAGCAGTTCTTC	CASSQGTSTSNEQFF
TRBV7-9	TRBD1	TRBJ2-7	.	TGTTCCAGCAGCTTAGATTCGACAGGGTTGGACTACGAGCAGTACTTC	CSSSLDSTGLDYEQYF
TRBV19	.	TRBJ1-5	.	TGTGCCAGTAGTGTTACAGGAAATCAGCCCCAGCATTTT	CASSVTGNQPQHF
TRBV19	TRBD1	TRBJ2-7	.	TGTGCCAGTAGATCCCGACAGGGCGGGTTCGAGCAGTACTTC	CASRSRQGGFEQYF
TRBV5-4	.	TRBJ2-7	.	TGTGCCAGCAGCCGGGGGGTACGCACAGGGGGGTACGAGCAGTACTTC	CASSRGVRTGGYEQYF
TRBV6-5	.	TRBJ2-1	few	TGTGCCAGCAGTTACTCTAGCTCCTACAATGAGCAGTTCTTC	CASSYSSSYNEQFF
TRBV5-1	.	TRBJ1-4	.	TGCGCCAGCAGCTTGGCCGGGGGGGCTGCAACTAATGAAAAACTGTTTTTT	CASSLAGGAATNEKLFF
TRBV6-5	.	TRBJ1-2	few	TGTGCCAGCAGTTACCCGGGGGACTATGGCTACACCTTC	CASSYPGDYGYTF
TRBV9	.	TRBJ2-7	.	TGTGCCAGCAGCGCGACTACCCTGCCCTACGAGCAGTACTTC	CASSATTLPYEQYF
TRBV28	TRBD1	TRBJ1-3	.	TGTGCCAGCAGCCGAAACAGGGGTGGAAACACCATATATTTT	CASSRNRGGNTIYF
TRBV27	TRBD2	TRBJ2-1	.	TGTGCCAGCAGTTTACGGCGGGGGAGTAATGAGCAGTTCTTC	CASSLRRGSNEQFF
TRBV4-3	TRBD2	TRBJ2-1	.	TGCGCCAGCAGCCAGACTAGCGGGACTAGAAATGAGCAGTTCTTC	CASSQTSGTRNEQFF
TRBV28	.	TRBJ1-5	once	TGTGCCAGCTCTTGGGCAGGGGGCAATCAGCCCCAGCATTTT	CASSWAGGNQPQHF
TRBV6-1	TRBD2	TRBJ2-7	once	TGTGCCGTGACACGTAGCGGGGCGTGCTACTTC	CAVTRSGACYF
TRBV5-4	.	TRBJ2-3	.	TGTGCCAGCAGCTCTAGCCCGTTTGATACGCAGTATTTT	CASSSSPFDTQYF
TRBV2	TRBD2	TRBJ2-1	few	TGTGCCAGCGCCTTAAAAGGGGCGGGAGGGCAGGGTGAGCAGTTCTTC	CASALKGAGGQGEQFF
TRBV5-1	.	TRBJ1-1	few	TGCGCCAGCGCCCTGGGCGGACGAAACGAGCGGTGGACTTTCTTT	CASALGGRNERWTFF
TRBV14	TRBD1	TRBJ1-2	.	TGTGCCAGCAGCCAAGATTTGACAGGGAACTATGGCTACACCTTC	CASSQDLTGNYGYTF
TRBV5-4	.	TRBJ1-1	.	TGTGCCAGCAGCTTGTTTCAGGTGAACACTGAAGCTTTCTTT	CASSLFQVNTEAFF
TRBV4-1	.	TRBJ2-5	few	TGTGCCAGCAGCCAAGCCTCAGGGCCTCAAGAGACCCAGTACTTC	CASSQASGPQETQYF
TRBV14	TRBD2	TRBJ2-1	.	TGTGCCAGCAGCCTACTAGCGGGAGGGGGCAATGAGCAGTTCTTC	CASSLLAGGGNEQFF
TRBV11-3	TRBD1	TRBJ2-2	.	TGTGCCAGCAGTCTGGACAGGGCGAGCACCGGGGAGCTGTTTTTT	CASSLDRASTGELFF
TRBV6-1	.	TRBJ1-5	.	TGTGCCAGCAGTGATTTGAGGCCCCAGCATTTT	CASSDLRPQHF
TRBV19	TRBD1	TRBJ1-5	.	TGTGCCAGTAGTATAGCAAGGACAGGGGTAGGCAATCAGCCCCAGCATTTT	CASSIARTGVGNQPQHF
TRBV7-2	.	TRBJ2-1	few	TGTGCCAGCAGCCCAGCAGGAGGGGTCAATGAGCAGTTCTTC	CASSPAGGVNEQFF
TRBV6-5	.	TRBJ1-6	.	TGTGCCAGCAGTTATGGACAGTCCGATAATTCACCCCTCCACTTT	CASSYGQSDNSPLHF
TRBV9	.	TRBJ1-3	.	TGTGCCAGCAGCGTAGGGGACAATTCCTACACCATATATTTT	CASSVGDNSYTIYF
TRBV27	.	TRBJ2-7	.	TGTGCCAGCAGTTTCGGAGGGCAGCCCTACGAGCAGTACTTC	CASSFGGQPYEQYF
TRBV9	.	TRBJ2-1	.	TGTGCCAGCAGCGTAGCAGGCTCATCCTCCTACAATGAGCAGTTCTTC	CASSVAGSSSYNEQFF
TRBV4-2	TRBD2	TRBJ2-3	.	TGTGCCAGCAGCCACGCGGGACAGACTAGCGGGAGAACAGATACGCAGTATTTT	CASSHAGQTSGRTDTQYF
TRBV7-2	TRBD1	TRBJ1-2	.	TGTGCCAGCAGCGGACAGGGCACCTATGGCTACACCTTC	CASSGQGTYGYTF
TRBV5-5	TRBD1	TRBJ1-5	.	TGTGCCAGCAGCTGGGGGACAGCGAACAATCAGCCCCAGCATTTT	CASSWGTANNQPQHF
TRBV5-1	.	TRBJ2-7	.	TGCGCCAGCTCCCCAGGGGGTTTAGCGGGAAACTACGAGCAGTACTTC	CASSPGGLAGNYEQYF
TRBV14	.	TRBJ1-2	.	TGTGCCAGCAGCCAATCAGATCGATACTATGGCTACACCTTC	CASSQSDRYYGYTF
TRBV11-2	TRBD1	TRBJ1-2	.	TGTGCCAGCGGGGACAGGCGATATGGCTACACCTTC	CASGDRRYGYTF
TRBV10-3	.	TRBJ1-5	.	TGTGCCATCAGTGCGGTGGGCAATCAGCCCCAGCATTTT	CAISAVGNQPQHF
TRBV28	.	TRBJ2-5	.	TGTGCCAGCGGCCCCGGGGGAAGAGAGACCCAGTACTTC	CASGPGGRETQYF
TRBV27	.	TRBJ2-7	.	TGTGCCAGCAGTTTATTAGGGGCAAGTCAAAACGAGCAGTACTTC	CASSLLGASQNEQYF
TRBV19	TRBD1	TRBJ1-5	.	TGTGCCAGTAGGGGGGACAGGGAAGACTATGGCAATCAGCCCCAGCATTTT	CASRGDREDYGNQPQHF
TRBV9	TRBD1	TRBJ1-2	.	TGTGCCAGCAGCGAGGGGACAGGGGTGGGTGGCTACACCTTC	CASSEGTGVGGYTF
TRBV7-9	TRBD1	TRBJ1-2	.	TGTGCCAGCAGCTTGCCAGGGGGGAAGGATGGCTACACCTTC	CASSLPGGKDGYTF
TRBV15	.	TRBJ1-2	.	TGTGCCACCAGCAGAGAAGGGGACTATGGCTACACCTTC	CATSREGDYGYTF
TRBV5-1	.	TRBJ1-4	.	TGCGCCAGCAGCTTGGCCGGGGGGTTTAATGAAAAACTGTTTTTT	CASSLAGGFNEKLFF
TRBV4-1	.	TRBJ1-4	.	TGCGCCAGCGCCAGTGCAACTAATGAAAAACTGTTTTTT	CASASATNEKLFF
TRBV7-2	.	TRBJ1-1	.	TGTGCCAGCAGCCCGGGGGGTAGGTCTGGTGAAGCTTTCTTT	CASSPGGRSGEAFF